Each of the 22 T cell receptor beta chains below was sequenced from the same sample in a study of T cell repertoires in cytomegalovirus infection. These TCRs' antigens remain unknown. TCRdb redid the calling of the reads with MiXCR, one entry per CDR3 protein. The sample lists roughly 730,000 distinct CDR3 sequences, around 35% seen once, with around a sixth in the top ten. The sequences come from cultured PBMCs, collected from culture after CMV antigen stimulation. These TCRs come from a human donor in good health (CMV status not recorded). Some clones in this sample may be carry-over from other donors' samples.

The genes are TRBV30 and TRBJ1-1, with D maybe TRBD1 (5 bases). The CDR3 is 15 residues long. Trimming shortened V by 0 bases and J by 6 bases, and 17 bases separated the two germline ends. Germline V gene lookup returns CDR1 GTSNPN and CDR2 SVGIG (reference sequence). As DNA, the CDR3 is TGTGCCTGGAGTGTACGGTGGGGGGAAAGAGCTGAAGCTTTCTTT. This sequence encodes CAWSVRWGERAEAFF. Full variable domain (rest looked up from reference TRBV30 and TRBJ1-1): SQTIHQWPATLVQPVGSPLSLECTVEGTSNPNLYWYRQAAGRGLQLLFYSVGIGQISSEVPQNLSASRPQDRQFILSSKKLLLSDSGFYLCAWSVRWGERAEAFFGQGTRLTVV.

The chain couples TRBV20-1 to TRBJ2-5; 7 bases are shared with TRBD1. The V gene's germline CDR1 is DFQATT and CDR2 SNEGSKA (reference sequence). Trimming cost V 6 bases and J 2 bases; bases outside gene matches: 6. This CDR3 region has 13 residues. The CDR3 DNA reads TGCAGTGCCCGGCTGACAGGGCAAGAGACCCAGTACTTC. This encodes CSARLTGQETQYF.

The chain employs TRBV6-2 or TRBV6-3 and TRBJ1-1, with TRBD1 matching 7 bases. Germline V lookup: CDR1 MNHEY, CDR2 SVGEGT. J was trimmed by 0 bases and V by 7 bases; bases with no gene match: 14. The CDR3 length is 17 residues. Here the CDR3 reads CASTFGTEPTMNTEAFF. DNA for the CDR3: TGTGCCAGCACATTCGGGACAGAGCCCACTATGAACACTGAAGCTTTCTTT.

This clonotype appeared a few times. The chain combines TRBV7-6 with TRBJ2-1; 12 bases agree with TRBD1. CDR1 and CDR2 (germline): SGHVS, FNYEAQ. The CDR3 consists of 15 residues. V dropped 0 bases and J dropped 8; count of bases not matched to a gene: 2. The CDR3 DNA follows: TGTGCCAGCAGCTTAGCGGGACAGGGGGCTGATGAGCAGTTCTTC. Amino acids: CASSLAGQGADEQFF.

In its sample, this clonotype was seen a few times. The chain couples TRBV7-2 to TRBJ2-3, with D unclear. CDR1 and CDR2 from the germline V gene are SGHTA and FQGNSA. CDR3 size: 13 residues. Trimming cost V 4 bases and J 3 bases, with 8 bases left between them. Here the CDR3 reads CASSSAPTDTQYF. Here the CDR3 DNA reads TGTGCCAGCAGCTCAGCCCCGACAGATACGCAGTATTTT.

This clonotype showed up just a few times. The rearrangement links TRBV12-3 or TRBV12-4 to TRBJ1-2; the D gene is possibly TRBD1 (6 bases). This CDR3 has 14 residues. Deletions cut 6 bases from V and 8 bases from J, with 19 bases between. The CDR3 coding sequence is TGTGCCAGCAGGGGGAAGACAGGTGGGGAAGGCTACACCTTC. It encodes CASRGKTGGEGYTF.

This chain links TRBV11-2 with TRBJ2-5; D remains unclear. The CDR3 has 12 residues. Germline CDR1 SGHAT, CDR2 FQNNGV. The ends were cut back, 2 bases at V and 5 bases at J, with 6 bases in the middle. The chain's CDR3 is CASSLLMETQYF. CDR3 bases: TGTGCCAGCAGCTTACTAATGGAGACCCAGTACTTC.

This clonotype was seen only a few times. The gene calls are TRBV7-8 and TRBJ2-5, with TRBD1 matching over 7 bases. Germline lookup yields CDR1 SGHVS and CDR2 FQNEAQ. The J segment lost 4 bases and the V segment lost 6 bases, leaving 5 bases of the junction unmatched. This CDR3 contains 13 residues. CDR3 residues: CASRAGGAETQYF. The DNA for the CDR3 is TGTGCCAGCAGGGCAGGGGGAGCAGAGACCCAGTACTTC.

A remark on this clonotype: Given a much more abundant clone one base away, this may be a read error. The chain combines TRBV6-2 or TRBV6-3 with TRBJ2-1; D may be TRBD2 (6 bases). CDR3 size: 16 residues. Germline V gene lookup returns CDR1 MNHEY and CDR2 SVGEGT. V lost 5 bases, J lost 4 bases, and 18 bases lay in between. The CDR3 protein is CASSKPALSGYNEQFF. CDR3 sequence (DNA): TGTGCCAGCAGTAAGCCCGCCCTTAGCGGTTACAATGAGCAGTTCTTC.

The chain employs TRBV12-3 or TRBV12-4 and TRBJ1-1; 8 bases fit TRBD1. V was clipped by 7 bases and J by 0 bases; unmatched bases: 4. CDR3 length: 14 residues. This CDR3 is CASTRTGMNTEAFF. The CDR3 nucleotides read TGTGCCAGCACACGGACAGGGATGAACACTGAAGCTTTCTTT.

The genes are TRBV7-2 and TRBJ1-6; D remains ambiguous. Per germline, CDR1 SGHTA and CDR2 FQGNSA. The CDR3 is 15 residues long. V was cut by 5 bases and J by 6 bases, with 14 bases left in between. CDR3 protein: CASSRTWRANSPLHF. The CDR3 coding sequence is TGTGCCAGCAGCCGCACGTGGAGGGCTAATTCACCCCTCCACTTT.

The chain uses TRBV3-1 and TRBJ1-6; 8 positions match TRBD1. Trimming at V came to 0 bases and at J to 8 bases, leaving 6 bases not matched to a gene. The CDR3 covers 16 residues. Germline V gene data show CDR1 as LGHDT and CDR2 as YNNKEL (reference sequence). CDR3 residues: CASSQDYRGRYSPLHF. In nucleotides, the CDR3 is TGTGCCAGCAGCCAAGACTACAGGGGGAGGTATTCACCCCTCCACTTT.

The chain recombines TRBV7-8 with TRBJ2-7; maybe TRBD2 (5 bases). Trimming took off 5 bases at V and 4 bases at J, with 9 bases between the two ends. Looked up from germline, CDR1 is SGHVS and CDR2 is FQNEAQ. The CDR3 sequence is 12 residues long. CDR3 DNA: TGTGCCAGCAGCACCCGGGGATACGAGCAGTACTTC. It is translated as CASSTRGYEQYF.

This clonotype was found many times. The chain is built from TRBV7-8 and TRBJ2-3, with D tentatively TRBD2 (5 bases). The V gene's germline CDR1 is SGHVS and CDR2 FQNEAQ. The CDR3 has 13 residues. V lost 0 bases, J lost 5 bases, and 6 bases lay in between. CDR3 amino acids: CASSLAGEDTQYF. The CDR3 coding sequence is TGTGCCAGCAGCTTAGCGGGAGAAGATACGCAGTATTTT.

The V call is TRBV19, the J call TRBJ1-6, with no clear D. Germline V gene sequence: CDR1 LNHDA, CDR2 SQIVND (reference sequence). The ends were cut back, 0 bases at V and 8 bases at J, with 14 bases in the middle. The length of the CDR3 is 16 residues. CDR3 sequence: CASSIDGSQRHSPLHF. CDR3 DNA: TGTGCCAGTAGTATAGACGGCAGCCAAAGGCATTCACCCCTCCACTTT.

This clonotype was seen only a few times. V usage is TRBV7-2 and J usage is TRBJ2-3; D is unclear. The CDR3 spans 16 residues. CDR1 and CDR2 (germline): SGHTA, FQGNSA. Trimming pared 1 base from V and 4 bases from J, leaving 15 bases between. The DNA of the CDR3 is TGTGCCAGCAGCTTAGGTCGACTCCATTTGGCAGATACGCAGTATTTT. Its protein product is CASSLGRLHLADTQYF.

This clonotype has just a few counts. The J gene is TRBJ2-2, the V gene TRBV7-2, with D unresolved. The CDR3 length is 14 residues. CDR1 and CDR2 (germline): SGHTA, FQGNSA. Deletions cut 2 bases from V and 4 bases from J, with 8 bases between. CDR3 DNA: TGTGCCAGCAGCTTACAATGGGGCACCGGGGAGCTGTTTTTT. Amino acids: CASSLQWGTGELFF.

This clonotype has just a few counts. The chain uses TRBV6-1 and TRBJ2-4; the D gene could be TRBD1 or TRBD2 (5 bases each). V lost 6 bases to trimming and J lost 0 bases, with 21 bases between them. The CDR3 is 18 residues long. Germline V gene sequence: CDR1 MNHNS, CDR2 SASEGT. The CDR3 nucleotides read TGTGCCAGCAGAAAGGGACCAAGTGGGAACCTAGCCAAAAACATTCAGTACTTC. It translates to CASRKGPSGNLAKNIQYF.

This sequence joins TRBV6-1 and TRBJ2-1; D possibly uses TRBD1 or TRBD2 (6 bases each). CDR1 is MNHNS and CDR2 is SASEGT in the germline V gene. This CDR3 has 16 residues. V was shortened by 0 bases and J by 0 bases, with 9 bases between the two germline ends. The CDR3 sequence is CASSEAGGGSYNEQFF. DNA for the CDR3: TGTGCCAGCAGTGAAGCGGGGGGCGGCTCCTACAATGAGCAGTTCTTC.

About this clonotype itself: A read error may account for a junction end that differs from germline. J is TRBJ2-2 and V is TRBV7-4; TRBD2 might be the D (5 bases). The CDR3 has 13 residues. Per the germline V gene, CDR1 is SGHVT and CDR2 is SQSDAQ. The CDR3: CASSDRNTGKLFF. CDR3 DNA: TGTGCCAGCAGTGATAGGAACACCGGGAAGCTGTTTTTT. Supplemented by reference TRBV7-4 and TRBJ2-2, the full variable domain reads GAGVSQSPRYKVAKRGRDVALRCDSISGHVTLYWYRQTLGQGSEVLTYSQSDAQRDKSGRPSGRFSAERPERSVSTLKIQRTEQGDSAVYLCASSDRNTGKLFFGEGSRLTVL.

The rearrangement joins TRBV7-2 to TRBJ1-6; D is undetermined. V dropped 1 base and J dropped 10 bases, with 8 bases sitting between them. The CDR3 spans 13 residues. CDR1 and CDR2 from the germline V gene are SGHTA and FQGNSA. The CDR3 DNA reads TGTGCCAGCAGCTTAGTAGATGGCTCACCCCTCCACTTT. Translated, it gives CASSLVDGSPLHF.

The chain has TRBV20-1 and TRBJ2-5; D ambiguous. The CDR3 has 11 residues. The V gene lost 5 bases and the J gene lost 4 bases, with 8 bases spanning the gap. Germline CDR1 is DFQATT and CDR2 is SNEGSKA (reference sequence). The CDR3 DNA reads TGCAGTGCTCCAAGTGGAGAGACCCAGTACTTC. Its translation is CSAPSGETQYF.